The 29 T cell receptor beta chains given below trace back to one sample, sequenced in a study of blood T cell repertoires in COVID-19. Profiling relied on immunoSEQ multiplex PCR, and the TCRdb table lists in-frame clones only, not all of them. This repertoire shows approximately 47,000 clones, 86% found once; its top ten account for 2.1%. Sequenced: peripheral blood. These receptors were obtained from a woman aged 55-69 years with acute or convalescent COVID-19.

The J gene is TRBJ1-1, the V gene TRBV7-9, with a possible D match to TRBD1 (6 bases). Trimming pared 3 bases from V and 6 bases from J, leaving 17 bases between. Germline V lookup: CDR1 SEHNR, CDR2 FQNEAQ (reference sequence). The CDR3 runs to 15 residues. CDR3 amino acids: CASSFLTGGQSEAFF. In nucleotides, the CDR3 is TGTGCCAGCAGCTTTTTGACAGGCGGACAATCTGAAGCTTTCTTT.

The rearrangement links TRBV7-9 to TRBJ2-3, with TRBD2 as a possible D gene (5 bases). V shed 6 bases and J shed 0 bases, with 10 bases lying between them. From germline, CDR1 is SEHNR and CDR2 FQNEAQ (reference sequence). There are 14 residues in the CDR3. The CDR3: CASSYGLSTDTQYF. Here the CDR3 DNA reads TGTGCCAGCAGTTATGGACTCAGCACAGATACGCAGTATTTT.

The chain carries TRBV21-1 and TRBJ1-5; TRBD1, the table's D call, lacks a check against the DNA. TRBV21-1 is tagged as a pseudogene. This CDR3 is built from 16 residues. CDR3 in amino acids: CASSKGLQGFNQPQHF. In DNA, the CDR3 is TGTGCCAGCAGCAAAGGATTACAGGGTTTCAATCAGCCCCAGCATTTT.

This clone was counted once. The same CDR3 also results from other DNA sequences found in this sample. The chain joins TRBV27 to TRBJ2-5, with D uncertain. V lost 2 bases and J lost 4, with 11 bases in between. Germline V CDR1 and CDR2: MNHEY, SMNVEV (reference sequence). This CDR3 spans 14 amino acids. In DNA, the CDR3 is TGTGCCAGCAGTTTACAGGCAAGTGGAGAGACCCAGTACTTC. Its protein product is CASSLQASGETQYF.

The chain links TRBV5-4 to TRBJ1-3, with 9 bases lining up with TRBD1. The CDR3 spans 15 residues. V gave up 3 bases and J gave up 1 base; unmatched junction bases: 2. Germline CDR1 is SGHNT and CDR2 is YYREEE (reference sequence). DNA of the CDR3: TGTGCCAGCAGCTGGGACAGGGCGTCTGGAAACACCATATATTTT. It translates to CASSWDRASGNTIYF.

V and J are TRBV6-5 and TRBJ1-2; D might be TRBD1 (6 bases). Germline V gene sequence: CDR1 MNHEY, CDR2 SVGAGI. This CDR3 region has 13 residues. The V gene lost 5 bases and the J gene lost 6 bases, with 13 bases spanning the gap. The CDR3 reads CASSIDRKDGYTF. The DNA for the CDR3 is TGTGCCAGCAGTATCGACAGGAAAGATGGCTACACCTTC.

V gene TRBV7-2 combines with J gene TRBJ2-7, with a tentative D call TRBD1 (5 bases). V lost 6 bases and J lost 5, with 17 bases in between. Germline-derived CDR1 and CDR2 are SGHTA and FQGNSA. There are 14 residues in the CDR3. Written as DNA, the CDR3 is TGTGCCAGCAGTGTAATGGGCAGGGCCGACGAGCAGTACTTC. Translated, it gives CASSVMGRADEQYF.

This clone was seen only a few times. The gene calls are TRBV9 and TRBJ2-5; tentative D call: TRBD2 (5 bases). Trimming removed 0 bases from V and 4 bases from J, with 13 bases in between. CDR3 length equals 15 residues. Germline lookup yields CDR1 SGDLS and CDR2 YYNGEE. For the CDR3, the DNA is TGTGCCAGCAGCGTAGACACGGGGAGAGGAGAGACCCAGTACTTC. Residues: CASSVDTGRGETQYF.

CDR3 sequence reads: CACSRPGLAGGRVSGELFF. The CDR3 DNA follows: TGTGCCTGCTCACGACCGGGACTAGCGGGGGGCAGAGTATCCGGGGAGCTGTTTTTT. This sequence joins TRBV19 and TRBJ2-2; TRBD2 aligns across 15 bases. The germline V gene encodes CDR1 LNHDA and CDR2 SQIVND (reference sequence). V shed 11 bases, J shed 6 bases, and the junction held 19 bases outside the gene matches. This CDR3 has 19 amino acids. Full variable domain (missing parts from reference TRBV19 and TRBJ2-2): DGGITQSPKYLFRKEGQNVTLSCEQNLNHDAMYWYRQDPGQGLRLIYYSQIVNDFQKGDIAEGYSVSREKKESFPLTVTSAQKNPTAFYLCACSRPGLAGGRVSGELFFGEGSRLTVL.

The V call is TRBV18, the J call TRBJ1-5, with 8 bases lining up with TRBD1. Germline lookup yields CDR1 KGHSH and CDR2 LQKENI. This CDR3 is 15 amino acids long. The ends lost 4 bases at V and 1 base at J; junction bases unmatched: 3. DNA for the CDR3: TGTGCCAGCTCACTTGGACAGGGAAGCAATCAGCCCCAGCATTTT. It yields the protein CASSLGQGSNQPQHF.

The chain links TRBV3-1 (or the pseudogene TRBV3-2) to TRBJ1-6; D gene uncertain. Germline V lookup: CDR1 LGHDT, CDR2 YNNKEL (reference sequence). The CDR3 is 12 amino acids. V dropped 2 bases and J dropped 11 bases, with 7 bases sitting between them. This CDR3 is CASSQSKTPLHF. Here the CDR3 DNA reads TGTGCCAGCAGCCAATCAAAAACACCCCTCCACTTT.

The rearrangement joins TRBV7-8 to TRBJ1-5; TRBD1 agrees at 7 bases. The CDR3 consists of 13 residues. V shed 10 bases, J shed 6 bases, and the junction held 9 bases outside the gene matches. Germline CDR1 reads SGHVS; CDR2 reads FQNEAQ. CDR3 DNA sequence: TGTGCCACCCGACAGGGTCAGGCTCAGCCCCAGCATTTT. Its protein is CATRQGQAQPQHF.

Note on this clone: Other DNA sequences in this sample translate to the same CDR3. V gene TRBV7-9 combines with J gene TRBJ2-2, with 7 nucleotides matching TRBD1. After removal of 5 bases from V and 0 bases from J, the junction contained 3 bases not matched to a gene. Germline CDR1 is SEHNR and CDR2 is FQNEAQ (reference sequence). This CDR3 spans 15 amino acids. CDR3 sequence: CASSLGQANTGELFF. CDR3 in DNA: TGTGCCAGCAGCCTCGGACAGGCGAACACCGGGGAGCTGTTTTTT.

This chain links TRBV9 with TRBJ2-5, with 9 positions matching TRBD2. V lost 2 bases, J lost 4 bases, and 6 bases stayed unmatched. Germline V CDR1 and CDR2: SGDLS, YYNGEE. This CDR3 spans 15 amino acids. CDR3 protein: CASSVSSGRLETQYF. Here the CDR3 DNA reads TGTGCCAGCAGCGTTAGTAGCGGGAGACTAGAGACCCAGTACTTC.

The V call is TRBV19, the J call TRBJ2-4; D is ambiguous. Germline V gene sequence: CDR1 LNHDA, CDR2 SQIVND (reference sequence). This CDR3 region has 17 residues. V was shortened by 2 bases and J by 0 bases, with 14 bases between the two germline ends. The DNA of the CDR3 is TGTGCCAGTAGTATAAGCTCCGAGAACTTAGCCAAAAACATTCAGTACTTC. Protein product: CASSISSENLAKNIQYF.

The V gene is TRBV18, the J gene TRBJ2-1, with 7 bases identical to TRBD2. There are 16 residues in the CDR3. V lost 4 bases and J lost 0; bases outside the gene matches: 6. CDR1 KGHSH and CDR2 LQKENI come from the germline V gene. The DNA for the CDR3 is TGTGCCAGCTCACAATCGGGCGGGAGCTCCTACAATGAGCAGTTCTTC. It encodes CASSQSGGSSYNEQFF.

The rearrangement joins TRBV5-3 to TRBJ2-7, with a possible D match to TRBD2 (5 bases). TRBV5-3 is an ORF, with its function uncertain. V was cut by 0 bases and J by 2 bases, with 18 bases left in between. The CDR3 covers 17 residues. CDR3 sequence: CARSLATLEGVPYEQYF. The DNA of the CDR3 is TGTGCCAGAAGCTTGGCCACCCTAGAGGGAGTACCCTACGAGCAGTACTTC.

The chain combines TRBV5-1 with TRBJ1-2; 7 bases agree with TRBD1. Germline loops: CDR1 SGHRS, CDR2 YFSETQ. The CDR3 covers 13 residues. The V segment lost 4 bases and the J segment 8 bases; nucleotides outside the gene matches: 8. The CDR3 DNA sequence: TGCGCCAGCAGCCCCGAGGGGGCAGGCGGCTACACCTTC. Its protein is CASSPEGAGGYTF.

The chain is built from TRBV19 and TRBJ2-1, with TRBD2 matching over 8 bases. V lost 5 bases, J lost 6 bases, and 6 bases stayed unmatched. The length of the CDR3 is 14 residues. Germline V lookup: CDR1 LNHDA, CDR2 SQIVND (reference sequence). The CDR3 loop is CASSLRGGGNEQFF. CDR3 in DNA: TGTGCCAGTAGTCTCCGGGGGGGAGGCAATGAGCAGTTCTTC.

This sequence joins TRBV30 and TRBJ1-6, with 8 bases matching TRBD1. This CDR3 is 14 amino acids long. CDR1 GTSNPN and CDR2 SVGIG come from the germline V gene (reference sequence). V shed 2 bases, J shed 6 bases, and the junction held 3 bases outside the gene matches. Written as DNA, the CDR3 is TGTGCCTGGAGTCAGGGGGCAGGTAATTCACCCCTCCACTTT. Translated, it gives CAWSQGAGNSPLHF. The full variable domain, with the rest looked up from reference TRBV30 and TRBJ1-6, is SQTIHQWPATLVQPVGSPLSLECTVEGTSNPNLYWYRQAAGRGLQLLFYSVGIGQISSEVPQNLSASRPQDRQFILSSKKLLLSDSGFYLCAWSQGAGNSPLHFGNGTRLTVT.

The V call is TRBV9, the J call TRBJ1-1; D is undetermined. The CDR3 sequence is 13 residues long. V lost 1 base and J lost 1, with 5 bases in between. From germline, CDR1 is SGDLS and CDR2 YYNGEE. The DNA for the CDR3 is TGTGCCAGCAGCGTACAAGCGAACACTGAAGCTTTCTTT. Its translation: CASSVQANTEAFF. Variable domain in full (rest from reference TRBV9 and TRBJ1-1): DSGVTQTPKHLITATGQRVTLRCSPRSGDLSVYWYQQSLDQGLQFLIQYYNGEERAKGNILERFSAQQFPDLHSELNLSSLELGDSALYFCASSVQANTEAFFGQGTRLTVV.

The rearrangement uses TRBV5-1 and TRBJ2-7; 7 positions match TRBD1. Germline-derived CDR1 and CDR2 are SGHRS and YFSETQ. V dropped 2 bases and J dropped 2; count of bases not matched to a gene: 13. CDR3 length: 17 residues. CDR3 nucleotide sequence: TGCGCCAGCAGCTTAGGGCAACCGGGACAGACAGCCTACGAGCAGTACTTC. Its translation: CASSLGQPGQTAYEQYF. Using reference TRBV5-1 and TRBJ2-7 for the parts outside the CDR3, the full variable domain is KAGVTQTPRYLIKTRGQQVTLSCSPISGHRSVSWYQQTPGQGLQFLFEYFSETQRNKGNFPGRFSGRQFSNSRSEMNVSTLELGDSALYLCASSLGQPGQTAYEQYFGPGTRLTVT.

CDR3 coding DNA: TGTGCCAGCAGTTACGCGCGGGACCTCCAGGAGACCCAGTACTTC. This translates into CASSYARDLQETQYF. J is TRBJ2-5 and V is TRBV6-6, with a possible D match to TRBD2 (6 bases). CDR3 length: 15 amino acids. The germline V gene has CDR1 MNHNY and CDR2 SVGAGI (reference sequence). The V end was cut by 2 bases, the J end by 5 bases, with 15 bases between.

The chain has TRBV27 and TRBJ1-4, with D possibly being TRBD1 (6 bases). V gave up 11 bases and J gave up 2 bases, with 15 bases separating them. The germline V gene encodes CDR1 MNHEY and CDR2 SMNVEV (reference sequence). This CDR3 contains 14 residues. CDR3 in DNA: TGTGCCGGCCCTCGGGGGGCGACTAATGAAAAACTGTTTTTT. Its protein is CAGPRGATNEKLFF. The variable domain in full, completed from reference TRBV27 and TRBJ1-4, reads EAQVTQNPRYLITVTGKKLTVTCSQNMNHEYMSWYRQDPGLGLRQIYYSMNVEVTDKGDVPEGYKVSRKEKRNFPLILESPSPNQTSLYFCAGPRGATNEKLFFGSGTQLSVL.

This clone was observed a handful of times. The rearrangement links TRBV7-2 to TRBJ1-1; D not certain. The V end lost 4 bases, the J end lost 0 bases, and 15 bases lay between the germline ends. CDR1 is SGHTA and CDR2 is FQGNSA in the germline V gene. The CDR3 has 16 amino acids. Here the CDR3 reads CASSYHVAGMNTEAFF. CDR3 DNA sequence: TGTGCCAGCAGCTACCACGTCGCAGGCATGAACACTGAAGCTTTCTTT.

The chain recombines TRBV6-1 with TRBJ1-5, with D uncertain. CDR1 is MNHNS, CDR2 SASEGT, per germline. Trimming took off 3 bases at V and 15 bases at J, with 21 bases between the two ends. This CDR3 has 14 amino acids. The DNA for the CDR3 is TGTGCCAGCAGTGAGATACAGTCAATCCCCAATAGGCATTTT. Encoded protein: CASSEIQSIPNRHF.

The chain couples TRBV4-1 to TRBJ2-3; 9 bases fit TRBD2. CDR3 size: 20 residues. In germline, CDR1 is MGHRA, CDR2 YSYEKL. V gave up 0 bases and J gave up 0 bases; unmatched junction bases: 13. As DNA, the CDR3 is TGCGCCAGCAGCCAAGATCGGATTAGCGGGGGATATGATAGCACAGATACGCAGTATTTT. Its translation is CASSQDRISGGYDSTDTQYF.

This chain joins TRBV7-3 and TRBJ1-1; 9 bases align to TRBD1. Germline CDR1 reads SGHTA; CDR2 reads FQGTGA. Trimming at V came to 5 bases and at J to 5 bases, leaving 9 bases not matched to a gene. The CDR3 totals 15 residues. CDR3: CASSLGTGKGTEAFF. CDR3 nucleotide sequence: TGTGCCAGCAGCCTCGGGACAGGGAAAGGAACTGAAGCTTTCTTT.

The chain combines TRBV7-9 with TRBJ1-3; TRBD1 matches at 9 bases. From germline, CDR1 is SEHNR and CDR2 FQNEAQ (reference sequence). CDR3 length: 17 residues. With V trimmed by 5 bases and J by 0 bases, 8 bases remained unmatched. In DNA, the CDR3 is TGTGCCAGCAGCGCCGGACAGGGGAACCCCTCTGGAAACACCATATATTTT. The encoded protein is CASSAGQGNPSGNTIYF.